This TCR beta chain was sequenced during a study of cytomegalovirus exposure and HLA in healthy donors (dated by TCRdb to about 2017). Turning to the overall study: An earlier analysis of 587 of the donors reported 276 Gb of sequence data and 117 million unique TCR beta sequences obtained from roughly 170 million T cells. Every repertoire in the discovery cohort had been generated on one and the same sequencing platform. Donor age, sex, ethnicity and CMV serostatus were compiled together with the repertoire data. Rather than drawing on any new phenotypic data, the later analysis identified candidate immune exposures from TCR beta sequences and the way those sequences occurred across donors. The study profiled the T cell repertoires of under 700 subjects by immunosequencing and related them to cytomegalovirus serostatus. A later genetic analysis used genome-wide SNP genotypes for about 60% of the 666 donors, treating that subset as a discovery cohort. The number of donors typed differed by locus, with 629-630 for A, B, C, DRB1 and DQB1, roughly 520 for DQA1, under 610 for DPA1, and some 440 for DPB1. Around 320 gigabases of sequencing data and approximately 84 million unique TCR sequences were included in an early release covering over 600 HLA-typed donors. An earlier analysis of fewer than 750 of the donors used high-throughput TCR beta sequencing to judge whether each TCR beta V gene segment behaved as functional or pseudogenic. Of the roughly 400 genotyped donors, 75% to 85% were placed in the genetic ancestry cluster associated with self-reported Caucasian donors. On average, about 200,000 unique TCR beta nucleotide sequences were sequenced per donor among a few hundred genotyped donors of the cohort, with 15% to 20% of those sequences being non-productive. HLA typing covered class I and class II loci at four-digit resolution. A later analysis re-examined previously published TCR beta repertoires from 610 or so donors and added high-resolution HLA genotyping to investigate patterns of TCR occurrence. In addition to the first cohort of 500 to 850 subjects, a separate validation cohort of over 90 different subjects was used. The study combined high-throughput TCR immunosequencing, statistical association of individual TCRs with disease status, and machine learning to predict cytomegalovirus infection status. A handful of DR-DQ haplotypes were handled as single units for association and clustering because linkage in the cohort was strong. The study aimed to test whether cataloging public T cell receptors could reveal signatures of past pathogen exposure. What the work shows at the level of the full study, not this receptor alone: An earlier analysis of around 600 of the donors showed that most TCR beta V segments appeared in productive rearrangements either about 90% or about 30% of the time, which broadly matched IMGT annotations. According to a later analysis, most CMV-associated TCR beta chains appeared to be HLA-restricted, and the HLA associations seemed to be driven largely by CMV exposure. Seventeen rarely observed V segments, including chromosome 9 orphons, were excluded from the earlier analysis of just under 600 of the donors because counts were too low. It was suggested by the authors that the approach could potentially be generalized to other disease states and immunological phenotypes. The classifier was reported to diagnose cytomegalovirus status with high specificity and sensitivity in both the original cohort and the validation cohort. HLA typing was unavailable for some donors at each locus, so association tests used only the typed subset. Sequencing depth was assumed to be roughly uniform across donors in the presence/absence analyses, though that assumption may not hold. A further reported finding was that TCR beta sequences accurately predicted the HLA-A and HLA-B alleles for most subjects in the first cohort. In vitro tests confirmed that a few of the cytomegalovirus-associated TCR beta chains recognize cytomegalovirus antigens. In a later analysis, the rate of TCR association differed among HLA loci, with DRB1 alleles having the most associated TCRs and HLA-C alleles having the fewest. Immune exposure information for the cohort was limited to CMV serostatus. A later analysis found that HLA-associated TCR beta chains were more clonally expanded and had lower generation probabilities than equally common non-associated chains. Several of the top co-occurrence clusters appeared to be linked to parvovirus B19, influenza, CMV and Epstein-Barr virus, according to a later analysis. Compared with the approximately 720-donor mean, donors in an Asian-associated ancestry cluster had fewer N-insertions in productive TCRs, according to a later genetic analysis. Linkage disequilibrium might explain the correlated functional status among segregating V segments, but an unknown experimental factor could not be excluded. Because the 87-base-pair reads could not distinguish some IMGT-functional V segments, including TRBV6-2 and TRBV6-3, those segments were excluded. A group of highly shared sequence variants was considered likely to be a technical artifact of the sequencing pipeline. Only TCR beta chains were sequenced in this cohort, and the absence of alpha or paired-chain data limited detectable features. In a later genetic analysis, a missense DCLRE1C variant was associated with V-gene and J-gene trimming of TCR beta chains, and the association was replicated in an independent cohort. When HLA alleles, especially DR and DQ, strongly co-occurred, attributing TCR associations to individual alleles was difficult. The study listed 150 to 200 TCR beta chains as associated with cytomegalovirus. In a later analysis, 16,951 TCR beta sequences were associated with specific HLA alleles at a false discovery rate of 0.05. While some public TCRs were present in many individuals, most TCR sequences turned up only very rarely across donors.

A remark on this clone: Its antigen is still unknown. No base qualities exist here, and no much larger clone lies one base off it.

In total, 630 or so healthy bone marrow donors made up the cohort. At the time of sampling, all cohort members were nominally healthy, though unrecorded immune exposures were likely present. The donor tested CMV seronegative, placing the donor among the 300 to 450 seronegative members of the cohort. Each donor provided a peripheral blood sample, and peripheral blood mononuclear cells were used for TCR beta sequencing. Genomic DNA was extracted from the blood cell samples with the Qiagen DNeasy Blood Extraction Kit. Here V drops 5 bases and J drops 1 base, and the junction holds 1 base not matched to any gene. CDR3 length: 13 amino acids, cysteine to phenylalanine. Only CDR3 DNA remains: 39 bases, in frame from the first base. The germline V gene (reference sequence) sets CDR1 to GTSNPN and CDR2 to SVGIG. Library preparation was by the immunoSEQ multiplex PCR assay. A mixture of 60 forward primers for TCR Vbeta segments and 13 reverse primers for TCR Jbeta segments was used in the multiplex PCR. A multiplex PCR assay on genomic DNA amplified the CDR3 region of rearranged TCR beta genes. The amplified TCR beta libraries were sequenced on the Illumina HiSeq System as 87-base-pair reads. The paper's processing steps were these. Across the 640 or so repertoires, a later analysis counted approximately 83 million unique TCR beta chains, some 11 million of which were shared by at least two donors. To remove PCR and sequencing errors, raw reads were error-corrected and collapsed into unique sequences using a nearest-neighbor algorithm that merged closely related sequences. CDR3 sequences were aligned to IMGT reference sequences to assign V, D and J gene segments. For a sequence to be retained, at least a six-nucleotide match to both a V gene segment and a J gene segment was required. Rearrangements were called productive when the CDR3 lacked stop codons and stayed in frame with V and J; all others were non-productive. CDR3 was defined according to IMGT convention as the region running from the second conserved V-encoded cysteine to the conserved J-encoded phenylalanine. In an earlier analysis of more than 550 of the donors, sequences lacking an unambiguous match to a single V gene segment were excluded. An earlier analysis of 587 of the donors classified V segments as functional when productive rearrangements were above 56.7% and as segregating when the standard deviation between donors was above 5%. A statistical classification framework was built for diagnosing cytomegalovirus status from the catalog of TCR beta chain sequences. In a later analysis, TCR nucleotide sequences were compared against IMGT/GENE-DB human TR gene sequences so that V and J genes could be assigned. Using the TCRdist pipeline, a later analysis assigned CDR3 sequences along with most-parsimonious VDJ recombination scenarios. In a later analysis, each TCR beta chain was defined by its CDR3 amino acid sequence together with its V-gene family, and reads without a unique V-gene family were excluded. To address suspected cross-contamination and a sequencing artifact, a later analysis removed under 600 highly shared, low-generation-probability nucleotide sequences. In a later analysis, a clonal expansion index was calculated for each public chain from normalized within-repertoire ranks of inferred template counts. A later analysis computed generation probabilities with a VDJ recombination model fitted to out-of-frame rearrangements, and checked the results against IGoR. Hypergeometric tests were used in a later analysis to score TCR-TCR, TCR-HLA and TCR-CMV co-occurrence, with a repertoire-size bias correction applied to the TCR pairs. To estimate false discovery rates, a later analysis permuted the HLA or CMV assignments 20 times. In a later analysis, co-occurring TCRs were grouped using DBSCAN, and TCRdist sequence similarity was added for clustering within HLA-allele-positive subsets. Repertoires with fewer than 30,000 or more than 120,000 public chains, plus five repertoires with anomalous nucleotide sharing, were excluded from co-occurrence clustering. In its TCRdb copy, this immuneACCESS table keeps in-frame sequences only and misses some clones. Where compared with another copy, unresolved V genes explain less than half of these, and the others have no known cause. That table gives V, J and clone size, and the DNA gave D and trimming. This sample comprises 160,000 or so clones, 80% of them detected only once. The leading ten clones occupy roughly 5% of the sample.

Sequenced material: PBMCs. This receptor chain uses TRBV30 and TRBJ1-1; 10 bases in between match TRBD1. The TCR originated in a man aged 35 to 55 in good health and CMV-seronegative. The DNA sequence is TGTGCCTGGGGACAGGGGGGGAACACTGAAGCTTTCTTT. Its translation reads: CAWGQGGNTEAFF.